Sequencing of this T cell receptor (beta chain) was carried out in a study of cytomegalovirus exposure and HLA in healthy donors. Overall study: There were over 350 genotyped donors. Of these, roughly 84% fell in the genetic ancestry cluster associated with self-reported Caucasian donors. Study outcomes and limitations: An analysis that was carried out later associated 16,000 or so TCR beta sequences with HLA alleles at 0.05 false discovery rate. It was shown in a later analysis that HLA-associated TCR beta chains were more clonally expanded than other, equally common chains. Later genetic work tied a missense DCLRE1C variant to beta-chain V and J trimming.

Regarding this clone: The antigen is unknown.

The PCR made use of 60 Vbeta and 13 Jbeta primers. Assay used: immunoSEQ multiplex PCR; TCRdb lists only in-frame clones, some missing. The sample holds over 150,000 clones, 82% seen once. CDR1 is SGHRS, CDR2 YFSETQ, per germline. CDR3 length: 20 amino acids. Trimming left V 0 bases short and J 2 bases short, with 24 bases between. V gene TRBV5-1 combines with J gene TRBJ1-5; maybe TRBD1 (6 bases). Sequenced material: PBMCs. The receptor's source is a boy younger than 10 in good health and CMV-seronegative. The DNA for the CDR3 is TGCGCCAGCAGCTTGGTTCAGGCCAGGGGTATTGTGACCGGCAATCAGCCCCAGCATTTT. This sequence encodes CASSLVQARGIVTGNQPQHF.